This is a list of T cell receptor beta chains from one sample in a study of CD8+ T cells in alopecia areata. Clones were read by immunoSEQ multiplex PCR, and TCRdb kept only the in-frame ones, dropping some. This repertoire shows around 61,000 clones, about half found once; its top ten account for approximately 17%. The material was CD8+ T cells sorted from blood, obtained at week 0. All receptors come from a human donor with alopecia areata. CDR3s include the opening cysteine and the closing phenylalanine or tryptophan. Fields, in order: clone size, V gene, J gene, D gene, CDR3 protein, CDR3 DNA. The D gene is left open where the match is weak. Expanded clones are given a class, and other clones once, few, many or no size at all.

clone size: once; V gene: TRBV2; J gene: TRBJ2-2; D gene: -; CDR3 protein: CASKLVFSTGELFF; CDR3 DNA: TGTGCCAGCAAGCTAGTCTTTAGCACCGGGGAGCTGTTTTTT
clone size: few; V gene: TRBV29-1; J gene: TRBJ2-1; D gene: -; CDR3 protein: CSVEIPYNEQFF; CDR3 DNA: TGCAGCGTTGAAATACCCTACAATGAGCAGTTCTTC
clone size: few; V gene: TRBV7-9; J gene: TRBJ2-1; D gene: -; CDR3 protein: CASSYTREGNEQFF; CDR3 DNA: TGTGCCAGCAGTTACACACGGGAAGGCAATGAGCAGTTCTTC
clone size: -; V gene: TRBV29-1; J gene: TRBJ2-7; D gene: -; CDR3 protein: CSVEYSETYEQYF; CDR3 DNA: TGCAGCGTTGAATACAGTGAGACCTACGAGCAGTACTTC
clone size: -; V gene: TRBV5-5; J gene: TRBJ2-1; D gene: TRBD1; CDR3 protein: CASSTPGTGNNEQFF; CDR3 DNA: TGTGCCAGCAGCACCCCCGGGACAGGGAACAATGAGCAGTTCTTC
clone size: -; V gene: TRBV20-1; J gene: TRBJ2-7; D gene: TRBD2; CDR3 protein: CSARWGGEQYF; CDR3 DNA: TGCAGTGCTAGGTGGGGGGGAGAGCAGTACTTC
clone size: -; V gene: TRBV4-1; J gene: TRBJ2-2; D gene: -; CDR3 protein: CASSQDWGGELFF; CDR3 DNA: TGCGCCAGCAGCCAAGATTGGGGCGGGGAGCTGTTTTTT
clone size: -; V gene: TRBV5-1; J gene: TRBJ2-5; D gene: -; CDR3 protein: CASSPKWEKTETQYF; CDR3 DNA: TGCGCCAGCAGCCCTAAGTGGGAGAAGACGGAGACCCAGTACTTC
clone size: -; V gene: TRBV30; J gene: TRBJ1-2; D gene: -; CDR3 protein: CAWSPGTNYGYTF; CDR3 DNA: TGTGCCTGGAGTCCAGGGACCAACTATGGCTACACCTTC
clone size: -; V gene: TRBV29-1; J gene: TRBJ2-1; D gene: TRBD2; CDR3 protein: CSVEGLAGGQFF; CDR3 DNA: TGCAGCGTTGAAGGTCTAGCGGGCGGGCAGTTCTTC
clone size: -; V gene: TRBV30; J gene: TRBJ1-1; D gene: TRBD1; CDR3 protein: CAWSTGQGKTEAFF; CDR3 DNA: TGTGCCTGGAGTACGGGACAGGGAAAAACTGAAGCTTTCTTT
clone size: once; V gene: TRBV29-1; J gene: TRBJ1-2; D gene: -; CDR3 protein: CSVGETGHPYGYTF; CDR3 DNA: TGCAGCGTTGGAGAGACAGGCCACCCCTATGGCTACACCTTC
clone size: -; V gene: TRBV29-1; J gene: TRBJ2-7; D gene: -; CDR3 protein: CSVEDDGREQYF; CDR3 DNA: TGCAGCGTTGAAGATGATGGTCGCGAGCAGTACTTC
clone size: few; V gene: TRBV29-1; J gene: TRBJ2-2; D gene: TRBD2; CDR3 protein: CSVDGTSTGELFF; CDR3 DNA: TGCAGCGTTGACGGGACTAGTACCGGGGAGCTGTTTTTT
clone size: -; V gene: TRBV30; J gene: TRBJ2-3; D gene: TRBD2; CDR3 protein: CAWSGTNTDTQYF; CDR3 DNA: TGTGCCTGGTCCGGGACTAACACAGATACGCAGTATTTT
clone size: few; V gene: TRBV9; J gene: TRBJ2-7; D gene: TRBD2; CDR3 protein: CASSVGGLTGGYEQYF; CDR3 DNA: TGTGCCAGCAGCGTAGGAGGACTTACGGGGGGCTACGAGCAGTACTTC
clone size: -; V gene: TRBV6-6; J gene: TRBJ2-2; D gene: TRBD2; CDR3 protein: CASTAGVVTGELFF; CDR3 DNA: TGTGCCAGCACGGCGGGAGTGGTCACCGGGGAGCTGTTTTTT
clone size: -; V gene: TRBV19; J gene: TRBJ1-1; D gene: -; CDR3 protein: CASSGSPTTEAFF; CDR3 DNA: TGTGCCAGTAGTGGCAGCCCAACCACTGAAGCTTTCTTT
clone size: -; V gene: TRBV4-1; J gene: TRBJ2-7; D gene: TRBD2; CDR3 protein: CASSQETGTSGHYEQYF; CDR3 DNA: TGCGCCAGCAGCCAAGAAACGGGGACTAGCGGCCACTACGAGCAGTACTTC
clone size: once; V gene: TRBV19; J gene: TRBJ2-5; D gene: -; CDR3 protein: CASSIVRVIQETQYF; CDR3 DNA: TGTGCCAGTAGTATAGTCAGGGTTATCCAAGAGACCCAGTACTTC
clone size: few; V gene: TRBV2; J gene: TRBJ2-7; D gene: -; CDR3 protein: CASTGDSSYEQYF; CDR3 DNA: TGTGCCAGCACCGGGGACTCCTCCTACGAGCAGTACTTC
clone size: -; V gene: TRBV2; J gene: TRBJ2-7; D gene: -; CDR3 protein: CASSLSGGSYEQYF; CDR3 DNA: TGTGCCAGCAGCCTGAGCGGTGGCTCCTACGAGCAGTACTTC
clone size: few; V gene: TRBV10-3; J gene: TRBJ2-7; D gene: -; CDR3 protein: CAIQGDSAYEQYF; CDR3 DNA: TGTGCCATCCAAGGGGACTCTGCCTACGAGCAGTACTTC
clone size: few; V gene: TRBV25-1; J gene: TRBJ2-2; D gene: TRBD1; CDR3 protein: CASTPTDRDVELFF; CDR3 DNA: TGTGCCAGCACCCCGACCGACAGGGATGTGGAGCTGTTTTTT
clone size: -; V gene: TRBV15; J gene: TRBJ1-1; D gene: -; CDR3 protein: CATSREGRDTEAFF; CDR3 DNA: TGTGCCACCAGCAGAGAGGGGAGGGACACTGAAGCTTTCTTT
clone size: few; V gene: TRBV7-2; J gene: TRBJ2-7; D gene: TRBD1; CDR3 protein: CASSQDRGPREQYF; CDR3 DNA: TGTGCCAGCAGCCAGGACAGGGGGCCGAGGGAGCAGTACTTC
clone size: -; V gene: TRBV19; J gene: TRBJ2-2; D gene: -; CDR3 protein: CASNLGGTELFF; CDR3 DNA: TGTGCCAGTAATTTAGGGGGGACGGAGCTGTTTTTT
clone size: -; V gene: TRBV5-1; J gene: TRBJ2-4; D gene: -; CDR3 protein: CASSLHRDSKNIQYF; CDR3 DNA: TGCGCCAGCAGCTTGCATCGGGATTCCAAAAACATTCAGTACTTC
clone size: few; V gene: TRBV27; J gene: TRBJ2-7; D gene: TRBD1; CDR3 protein: CASSFTGTGTEQYF; CDR3 DNA: TGTGCCAGCAGTTTTACCGGGACAGGGACCGAGCAGTACTTC
clone size: -; V gene: TRBV7-9; J gene: TRBJ2-1; D gene: -; CDR3 protein: CASSFTFSYNEQFF; CDR3 DNA: TGTGCCAGCAGCTTTACGTTCTCCTACAATGAGCAGTTCTTC
clone size: -; V gene: TRBV2; J gene: TRBJ2-7; D gene: TRBD1; CDR3 protein: CASKWVPGQGAYEQYF; CDR3 DNA: TGTGCCAGCAAGTGGGTACCGGGACAGGGGGCATACGAGCAGTACTTC
clone size: -; V gene: TRBV7-9; J gene: TRBJ1-1; D gene: -; CDR3 protein: CASSLATGELTEAFF; CDR3 DNA: TGTGCCAGCAGCTTAGCGACGGGGGAACTCACTGAAGCTTTCTTT
clone size: -; V gene: TRBV30; J gene: TRBJ2-5; D gene: -; CDR3 protein: CAWRTSTFQETQYF; CDR3 DNA: TGTGCCTGGAGAACTAGCACCTTCCAAGAGACCCAGTACTTC
clone size: few; V gene: TRBV9; J gene: TRBJ1-5; D gene: TRBD1; CDR3 protein: CASSRTGSQPQHF; CDR3 DNA: TGTGCCAGCAGCAGGACAGGGAGTCAGCCCCAGCATTTT
clone size: -; V gene: TRBV30; J gene: TRBJ2-1; D gene: TRBD2; CDR3 protein: CAWNSGRGRYEQFF; CDR3 DNA: TGTGCCTGGAATAGCGGGAGAGGGCGGTATGAGCAGTTCTTC
clone size: -; V gene: TRBV29-1; J gene: TRBJ2-5; D gene: -; CDR3 protein: CSVEDGAETQYF; CDR3 DNA: TGCAGCGTTGAAGATGGGGCAGAGACCCAGTACTTC
clone size: few; V gene: TRBV5-1; J gene: TRBJ2-1; D gene: TRBD2; CDR3 protein: CASGPRLANYNEQFF; CDR3 DNA: TGCGCCAGCGGTCCGAGACTAGCGAACTACAATGAGCAGTTCTTC
clone size: -; V gene: TRBV4-1; J gene: TRBJ2-3; D gene: TRBD1; CDR3 protein: CASSQRGTGGSDTQYF; CDR3 DNA: TGCGCCAGCAGCCAACGCGGGACAGGGGGATCGGATACGCAGTATTTT
clone size: -; V gene: TRBV4-1; J gene: TRBJ1-5; D gene: -; CDR3 protein: CASSHLTGDNQPQHF; CDR3 DNA: TGCGCCAGCAGCCACCTGACAGGAGACAATCAGCCCCAGCATTTT
clone size: -; V gene: TRBV27; J gene: TRBJ2-7; D gene: -; CDR3 protein: CASRLGSVAGTVNPYEQYF; CDR3 DNA: TGTGCCAGCCGTCTCGGCTCGGTGGCCGGGACCGTTAACCCCTACGAGCAGTACTTC
clone size: -; V gene: TRBV11-2; J gene: TRBJ2-7; D gene: TRBD2; CDR3 protein: CASSPGLAGAYEQYF; CDR3 DNA: TGTGCCAGCAGCCCGGGACTAGCGGGGGCCTACGAGCAGTACTTC
clone size: few; V gene: TRBV5-1; J gene: TRBJ2-7; D gene: -; CDR3 protein: CASSPTSRQAYEQYF; CDR3 DNA: TGCGCCAGCAGCCCCACAAGTCGACAGGCCTACGAGCAGTACTTC
clone size: few; V gene: TRBV9; J gene: TRBJ2-1; D gene: -; CDR3 protein: CASSLTRAEQFF; CDR3 DNA: TGTGCCAGCAGCCTTACCAGGGCTGAGCAGTTCTTC
clone size: few; V gene: TRBV6-5; J gene: TRBJ1-5; D gene: -; CDR3 protein: CASRVRAFNQPQHF; CDR3 DNA: TGTGCCAGCAGGGTCCGGGCCTTCAATCAGCCCCAGCATTTT
clone size: -; V gene: TRBV5-1; J gene: TRBJ1-1; D gene: -; CDR3 protein: CASSAGTEAFF; CDR3 DNA: TGCGCCAGCAGTGCGGGGACTGAAGCTTTCTTT
clone size: -; V gene: TRBV2; J gene: TRBJ2-7; D gene: -; CDR3 protein: CASLVPTEYEQYF; CDR3 DNA: TGTGCATCTTTGGTGCCAACAGAATACGAGCAGTACTTC
clone size: -; V gene: TRBV5-6; J gene: TRBJ2-7; D gene: TRBD1; CDR3 protein: CATYGTGDSYEQYF; CDR3 DNA: TGTGCCACCTACGGGACAGGCGACTCCTACGAGCAGTACTTC
clone size: -; V gene: TRBV29-1; J gene: TRBJ2-3; D gene: -; CDR3 protein: CSVVGRSLGTDTQYF; CDR3 DNA: TGCAGCGTTGTGGGTAGGTCCTTGGGCACAGATACGCAGTATTTT
clone size: -; V gene: TRBV6-1; J gene: TRBJ2-7; D gene: -; CDR3 protein: CASSGTMPLEQYF; CDR3 DNA: TGTGCCAGCAGTGGGACTATGCCGCTCGAGCAGTACTTC
clone size: -; V gene: TRBV5-1; J gene: TRBJ2-2; D gene: TRBD2; CDR3 protein: CASSFRGLAGGTGELFF; CDR3 DNA: TGCGCCAGCAGCTTCCGGGGACTAGCGGGAGGCACCGGGGAGCTGTTTTTT
clone size: few; V gene: TRBV11-2; J gene: TRBJ2-1; D gene: TRBD1; CDR3 protein: CASSGGDSAAREQFF; CDR3 DNA: TGTGCCAGCAGCGGTGGGGACAGCGCAGCAAGGGAGCAGTTCTTC
clone size: -; V gene: TRBV28; J gene: TRBJ2-4; D gene: -; CDR3 protein: CASSSRQTAKNIQYF; CDR3 DNA: TGTGCCAGCAGTTCTAGACAGACAGCCAAAAACATTCAGTACTTC
clone size: -; V gene: TRBV6-5; J gene: TRBJ1-1; D gene: -; CDR3 protein: CASSSLTQFTEAFF; CDR3 DNA: TGTGCCAGCAGTTCCCTAACACAATTCACTGAAGCTTTCTTT
clone size: -; V gene: TRBV27; J gene: TRBJ2-1; D gene: TRBD1; CDR3 protein: CASSPGTGINEQFF; CDR3 DNA: TGTGCCAGCAGTCCCGGGACAGGGATCAATGAGCAGTTCTTC
clone size: few; V gene: TRBV19; J gene: TRBJ1-1; D gene: -; CDR3 protein: CASSIGTLNTEAFF; CDR3 DNA: TGTGCCAGTAGTATCGGGACACTGAACACTGAAGCTTTCTTT